Described below is a single T cell receptor (beta chain) sequence and its context. Its antigen is not known. Using immunoSEQ multiplex PCR, the repertoire was profiled, and TCRdb retains in-frame clones only, with some absent. The sample contains roughly 49,000 clones, around nine tenths of which appear only once. From germline, CDR1 is MNHEY and CDR2 SMNVEV (reference sequence). Trimming left V 5 bases short and J 4 bases short, with 14 bases between. The CDR3 is made up of 15 amino acids. The sample originates from a study of OX40 agonist ivuxolimab in advanced cancers. Study-wide context: Dose-escalation patients suffered from hepatocellular carcinoma, melanoma, renal cell or head and neck cancer. General study findings and limits: CD8+ T cells (on average) carried more expanded clones than CD4+ T cells. Certain nonresponding patients likewise had low normalized T-cell clonal expansion.

The starting material was CD4+ or CD8+ T cells sorted from blood, obtained in a trial of the OX40 agonist ivuxolimab. V usage is TRBV27 and J usage is TRBJ1-4; D perhaps matches TRBD1 (6 bases). The sequence was collected from an adult with an advanced solid tumor such as melanoma, head and neck, liver or kidney cancer. The CDR3 loop is CASSPAGGLNEKLFF. CDR3 in DNA: TGTGCCAGCAGTCCTGCTGGGGGCCTTAATGAAAAACTGTTTTTT.